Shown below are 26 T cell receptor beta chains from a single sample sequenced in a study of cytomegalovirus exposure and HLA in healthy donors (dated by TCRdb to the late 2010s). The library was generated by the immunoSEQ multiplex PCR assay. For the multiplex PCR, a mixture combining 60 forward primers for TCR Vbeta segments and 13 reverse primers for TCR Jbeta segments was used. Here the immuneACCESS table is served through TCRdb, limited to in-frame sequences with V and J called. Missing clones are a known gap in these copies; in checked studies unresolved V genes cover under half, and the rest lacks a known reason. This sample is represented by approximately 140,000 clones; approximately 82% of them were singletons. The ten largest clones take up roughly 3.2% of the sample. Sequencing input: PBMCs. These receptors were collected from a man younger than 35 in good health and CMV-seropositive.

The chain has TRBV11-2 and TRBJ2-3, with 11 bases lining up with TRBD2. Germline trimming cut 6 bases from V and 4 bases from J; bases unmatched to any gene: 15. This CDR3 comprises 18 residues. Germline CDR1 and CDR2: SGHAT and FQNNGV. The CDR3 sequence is CASSFTTLAGGPSDTQYF. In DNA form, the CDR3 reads TGTGCCAGCAGTTTTACTACCTTAGCGGGAGGGCCCTCAGATACGCAGTATTTT.

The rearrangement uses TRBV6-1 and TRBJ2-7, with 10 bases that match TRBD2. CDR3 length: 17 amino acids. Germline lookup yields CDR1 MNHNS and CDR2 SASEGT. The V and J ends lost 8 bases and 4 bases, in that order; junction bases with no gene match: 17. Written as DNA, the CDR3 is TGTGCCAGCTGTGGGGAAGCTAGCGGGAGAACGTGGTACGAGCAGTACTTC. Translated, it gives CASCGEASGRTWYEQYF.

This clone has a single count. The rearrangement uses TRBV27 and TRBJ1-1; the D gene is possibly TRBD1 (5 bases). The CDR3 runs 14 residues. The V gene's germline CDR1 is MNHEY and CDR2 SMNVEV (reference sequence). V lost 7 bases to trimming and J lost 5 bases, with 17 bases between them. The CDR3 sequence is CASTVIGGETEAFF. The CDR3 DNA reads TGTGCCAGCACCGTTATCGGGGGAGAAACTGAAGCTTTCTTT.

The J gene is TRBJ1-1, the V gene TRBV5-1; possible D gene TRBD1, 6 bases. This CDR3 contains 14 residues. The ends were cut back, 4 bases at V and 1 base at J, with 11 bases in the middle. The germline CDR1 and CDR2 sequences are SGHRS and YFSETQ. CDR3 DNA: TGCGCCAGCAGCCACCCGACAGGGAACACTGAAGCTTTCTTT. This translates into CASSHPTGNTEAFF.

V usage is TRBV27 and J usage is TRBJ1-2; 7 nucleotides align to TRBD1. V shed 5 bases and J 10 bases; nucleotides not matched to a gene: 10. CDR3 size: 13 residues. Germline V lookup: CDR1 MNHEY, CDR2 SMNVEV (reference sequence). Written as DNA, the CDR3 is TGTGCCAGCAGTATCACCGGGACAGAATACTACACCTTC. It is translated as CASSITGTEYYTF.

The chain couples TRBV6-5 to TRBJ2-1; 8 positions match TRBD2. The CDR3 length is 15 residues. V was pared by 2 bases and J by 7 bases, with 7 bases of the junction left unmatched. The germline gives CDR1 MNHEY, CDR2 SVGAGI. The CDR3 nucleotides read TGTGCCAGCAGTTACGGTGGGGCTAGCGGGAATGAGCAGTTCTTC. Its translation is CASSYGGASGNEQFF.

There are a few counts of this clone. The CDR3 nucleotides are TGCGCCAGCAGACTAGCGGGGAGGGAGACAGATACGCAGTATTTT. It encodes CASRLAGRETDTQYF. The rearrangement links TRBV5-1 to TRBJ2-3, with 10 bases fitting TRBD2. The CDR3 is made up of 15 amino acids. With 5 bases clipped from V and 3 bases from J, the junction kept 6 bases outside the gene matches. The germline V gene encodes CDR1 SGHRS and CDR2 YFSETQ.

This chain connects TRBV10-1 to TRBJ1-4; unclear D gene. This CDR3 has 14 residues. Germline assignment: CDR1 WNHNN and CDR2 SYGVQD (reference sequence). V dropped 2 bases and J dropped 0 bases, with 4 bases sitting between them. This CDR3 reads CASSESPTNEKLFF. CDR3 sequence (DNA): TGCGCCAGCAGTGAGAGCCCAACTAATGAAAAACTGTTTTTT.

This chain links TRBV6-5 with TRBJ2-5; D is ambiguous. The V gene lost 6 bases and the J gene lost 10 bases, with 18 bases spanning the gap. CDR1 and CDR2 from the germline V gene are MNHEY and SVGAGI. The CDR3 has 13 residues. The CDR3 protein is CASSPAYRHNQYF. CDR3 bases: TGTGCCAGCAGCCCAGCCTACAGACACAACCAGTACTTC.

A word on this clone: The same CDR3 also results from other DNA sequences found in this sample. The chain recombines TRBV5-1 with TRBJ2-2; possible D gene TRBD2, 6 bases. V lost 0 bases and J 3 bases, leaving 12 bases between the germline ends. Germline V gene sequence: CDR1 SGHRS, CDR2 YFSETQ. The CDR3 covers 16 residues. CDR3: CASSLVGSGYTGELFF. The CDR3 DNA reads TGCGCCAGCAGCTTGGTGGGTAGCGGCTACACCGGGGAGCTGTTTTTT.

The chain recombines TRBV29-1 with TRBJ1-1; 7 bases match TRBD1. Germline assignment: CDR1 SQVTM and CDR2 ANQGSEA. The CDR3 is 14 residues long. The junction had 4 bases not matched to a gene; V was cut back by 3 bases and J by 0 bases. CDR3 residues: CSVDNRGMNTEAFF. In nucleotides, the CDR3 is TGCAGCGTTGATAACAGGGGTATGAACACTGAAGCTTTCTTT. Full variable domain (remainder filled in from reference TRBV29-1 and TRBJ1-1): SAVISQKPSRDICQRGTSLTIQCQVDSQVTMMFWYRQQPGQSLTLIATANQGSEATYESGFVIDKFPISRPNLTFSTLTVSNMSPEDSSIYLCSVDNRGMNTEAFFGQGTRLTVV.

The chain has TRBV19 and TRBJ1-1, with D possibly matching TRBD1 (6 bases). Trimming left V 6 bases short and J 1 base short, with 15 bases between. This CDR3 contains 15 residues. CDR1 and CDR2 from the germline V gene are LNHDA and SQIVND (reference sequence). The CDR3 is CASSRQAIGNTEAFF. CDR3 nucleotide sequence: TGTGCCAGTAGCCGACAGGCCATTGGGAACACTGAAGCTTTCTTT.

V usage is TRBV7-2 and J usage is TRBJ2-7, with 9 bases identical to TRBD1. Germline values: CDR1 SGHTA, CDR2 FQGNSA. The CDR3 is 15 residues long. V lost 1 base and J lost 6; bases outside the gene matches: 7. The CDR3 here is CASSLGSRQGGEQYF. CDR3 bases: TGTGCCAGCAGCTTAGGGTCGCGACAGGGGGGCGAGCAGTACTTC.

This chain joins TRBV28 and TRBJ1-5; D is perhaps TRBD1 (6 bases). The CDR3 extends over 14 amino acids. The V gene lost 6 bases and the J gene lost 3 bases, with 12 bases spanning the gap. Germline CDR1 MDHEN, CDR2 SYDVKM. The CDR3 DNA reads TGTGCCAGCAGCCTACAGGGAGACAATCAGCCCCAGCATTTT. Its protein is CASSLQGDNQPQHF.

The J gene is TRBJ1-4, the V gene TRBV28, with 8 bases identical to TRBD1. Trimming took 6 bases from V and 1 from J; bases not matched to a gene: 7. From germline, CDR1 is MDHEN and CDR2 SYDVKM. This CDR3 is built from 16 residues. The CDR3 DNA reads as TGTGCCAGCAGCCTGGACAGGGTCGGAACTAATGAAAAACTGTTTTTT. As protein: CASSLDRVGTNEKLFF.

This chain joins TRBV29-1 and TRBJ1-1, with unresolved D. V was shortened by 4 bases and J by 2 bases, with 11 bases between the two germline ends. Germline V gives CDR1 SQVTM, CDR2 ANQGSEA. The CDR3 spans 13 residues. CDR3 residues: CSVGEGTNTEAFF. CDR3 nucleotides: TGCAGCGTTGGGGAGGGCACCAACACTGAAGCTTTCTTT.

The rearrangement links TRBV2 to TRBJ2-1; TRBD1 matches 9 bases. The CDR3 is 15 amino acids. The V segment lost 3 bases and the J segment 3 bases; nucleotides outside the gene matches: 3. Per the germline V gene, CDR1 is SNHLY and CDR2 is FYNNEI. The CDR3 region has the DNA TGTGCCAGCAGTGAGGGACAGGGCCACTACAATGAGCAGTTCTTC. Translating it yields CASSEGQGHYNEQFF.

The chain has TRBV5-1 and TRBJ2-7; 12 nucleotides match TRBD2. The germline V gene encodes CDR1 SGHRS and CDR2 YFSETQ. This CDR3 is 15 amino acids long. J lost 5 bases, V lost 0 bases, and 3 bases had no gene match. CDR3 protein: CASSLVTSGSNEQYF. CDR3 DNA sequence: TGCGCCAGCAGCTTGGTGACTAGCGGGAGCAACGAGCAGTACTTC.

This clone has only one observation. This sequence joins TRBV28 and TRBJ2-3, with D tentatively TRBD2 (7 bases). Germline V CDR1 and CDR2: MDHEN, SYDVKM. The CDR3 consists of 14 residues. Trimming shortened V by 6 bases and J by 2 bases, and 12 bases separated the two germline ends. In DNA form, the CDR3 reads TGTGCCAGCAGCCGGGGGGACACCACAGATACGCAGTATTTT. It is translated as CASSRGDTTDTQYF.

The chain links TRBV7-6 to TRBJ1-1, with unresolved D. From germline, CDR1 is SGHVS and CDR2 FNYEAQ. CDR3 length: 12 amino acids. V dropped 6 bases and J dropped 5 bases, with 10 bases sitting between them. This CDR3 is CASRRYETEAFF. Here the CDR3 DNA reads TGTGCCAGCAGACGATATGAGACTGAAGCTTTCTTT.

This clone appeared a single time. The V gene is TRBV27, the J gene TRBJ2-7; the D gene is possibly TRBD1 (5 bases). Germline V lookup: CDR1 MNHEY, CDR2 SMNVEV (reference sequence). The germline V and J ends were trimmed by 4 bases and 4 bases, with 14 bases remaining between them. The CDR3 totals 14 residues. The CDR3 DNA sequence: TGTGCCAGCAGTTGGGGAACAGGTCAATACGAGCAGTACTTC. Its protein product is CASSWGTGQYEQYF.

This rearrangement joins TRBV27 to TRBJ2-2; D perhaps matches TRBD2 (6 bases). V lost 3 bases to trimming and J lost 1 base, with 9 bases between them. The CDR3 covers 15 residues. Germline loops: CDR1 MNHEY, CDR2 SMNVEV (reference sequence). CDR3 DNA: TGTGCCAGCAGTTTCTTCGGGGGGAACACCGGGGAGCTGTTTTTT. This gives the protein CASSFFGGNTGELFF.

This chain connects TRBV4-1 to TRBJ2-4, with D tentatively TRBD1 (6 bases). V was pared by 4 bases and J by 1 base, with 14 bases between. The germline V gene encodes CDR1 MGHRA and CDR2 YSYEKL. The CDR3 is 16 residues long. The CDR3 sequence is CASSLRGWDAKNIQYF. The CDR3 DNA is TGCGCCAGCAGCCTAAGGGGGTGGGATGCCAAAAACATTCAGTACTTC.

Here the CDR3 reads CASSSPGQENYGYTF. In DNA, the CDR3 is TGTGCCAGCAGTTCACCGGGACAGGAAAACTATGGCTACACCTTC. The V call is TRBV28, the J call TRBJ1-2; 8 positions agree with TRBD1. Trimming took 4 bases from V and 2 from J; bases not matched to a gene: 6. Germline CDR1 is MDHEN and CDR2 is SYDVKM. The CDR3 has 15 amino acids.

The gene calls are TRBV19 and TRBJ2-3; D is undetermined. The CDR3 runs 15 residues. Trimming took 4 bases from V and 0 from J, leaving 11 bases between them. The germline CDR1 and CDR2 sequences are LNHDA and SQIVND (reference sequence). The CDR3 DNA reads TGTGCCAGTAGTAATGGTTGGCCCAGCACAGATACGCAGTATTTT. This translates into CASSNGWPSTDTQYF.

CDR3 DNA: TGTGCCAGTAGTATAGTGAGTTCAAGCGGCGCCCCCTACTACGAGCAGTACTTC. Protein product: CASSIVSSSGAPYYEQYF. The chain couples TRBV19 to TRBJ2-7; possible D gene TRBD2, 5 bases. V lost 1 base, J lost 3 bases, and 22 bases lay in between. This CDR3 is 18 amino acids long. CDR1 and CDR2 (germline): LNHDA, SQIVND (reference sequence).